This T cell receptor (beta chain) was captured in a study of CD8+CD57+ T cells in acquired aplastic anemia. Study-level information: The average for DNA from sorted CD4+ and CD8+ cells was around 3.5 ug.

The sequenced patients had an expansion of CD8+CD57+ cells seen by flow cytometry. The cohort consisted entirely of patients having severe acquired aplastic anemia. Patients had undergone no therapy by the time their blood was sampled. General study results and limits: In common between the patients and the controls were twenty-nine CD8+ CDR3 sequences.

Genomic DNA, the template, was used for profiling of the TCR beta VDJ and CDR3. TCRdb fed the reads into MiXCR, producing one record per CDR3 protein. The table includes fewer than 250,000 distinct CDR3 sequences, around half detected once. CDR1 is SQVTM and CDR2 is ANQGSEA in the germline V gene. The length of the CDR3 is 13 residues. As for this clonotype: Its target is unknown.

The chain couples TRBV29-1 to TRBJ1-2, with D possibly matching TRBD1 (5 bases). Sequenced material: sorted CD4+, CD8+, or CD8+CD57+ T cells (not recorded which) from PBMCs. This sequence was found in a human donor with aplastic anemia. CDR3 DNA: TGCAGGGTCGGGGGGATGATAAACTATGGCTACACCTTC. Protein product: CRVGGMINYGYTF.